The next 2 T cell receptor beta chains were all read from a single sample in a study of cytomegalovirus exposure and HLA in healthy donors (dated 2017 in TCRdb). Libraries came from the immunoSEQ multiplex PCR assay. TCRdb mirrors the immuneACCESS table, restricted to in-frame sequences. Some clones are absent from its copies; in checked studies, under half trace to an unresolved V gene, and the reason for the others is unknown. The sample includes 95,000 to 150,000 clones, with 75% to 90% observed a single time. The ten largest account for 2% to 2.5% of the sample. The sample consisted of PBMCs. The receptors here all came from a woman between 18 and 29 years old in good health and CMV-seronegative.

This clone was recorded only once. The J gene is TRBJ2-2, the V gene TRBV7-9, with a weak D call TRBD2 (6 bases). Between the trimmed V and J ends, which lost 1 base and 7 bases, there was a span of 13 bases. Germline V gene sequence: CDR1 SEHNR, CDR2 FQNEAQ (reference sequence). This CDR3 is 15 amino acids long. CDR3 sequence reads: CASSLVSRGNGELFF. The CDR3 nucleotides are TGTGCCAGCAGCTTAGTATCCCGGGGGAACGGGGAGCTGTTTTTT.

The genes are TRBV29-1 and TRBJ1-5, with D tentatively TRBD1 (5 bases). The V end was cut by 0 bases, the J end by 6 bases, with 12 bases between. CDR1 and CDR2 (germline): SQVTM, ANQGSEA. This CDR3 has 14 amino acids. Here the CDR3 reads CSVEEKGPCQPQHF. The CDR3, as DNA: TGCAGCGTTGAAGAAAAGGGGCCTTGTCAGCCCCAGCATTTT.